The sequence of this T cell receptor beta chain was determined in a study of blood T cells in healthy people across ages. For the second PCR, which ran for about 7 to 11 cycles, a sample-barcoded 5' primer and a J-beta primer mix were used. One entry per CDR3 protein results from TCRdb running MiXCR on the 5' RACE reads. The sample includes about 510,000 distinct CDR3 sequences, around 27% of them seen just once. CDR1 MGHDK and CDR2 SYGVNS come from the germline V gene. The CDR3 length is 17 residues. These data also featured in a second study, about T cells of mothers and their children.

Sample: blood. The genes are TRBV25-1 and TRBJ2-1, with 10 nucleotides matching TRBD2. The last part of the DNA fits TRBJ2-5 better; the J call may be wrong. The TCR was taken from a boy aged 2 to 10 in good health. The CDR3 protein is CASSELLGTSAGETQYF. The CDR3 DNA is TGTGCCAGCAGTGAACTTTTAGGGACTAGCGCGGGGGAGACCCAGTACTTC.